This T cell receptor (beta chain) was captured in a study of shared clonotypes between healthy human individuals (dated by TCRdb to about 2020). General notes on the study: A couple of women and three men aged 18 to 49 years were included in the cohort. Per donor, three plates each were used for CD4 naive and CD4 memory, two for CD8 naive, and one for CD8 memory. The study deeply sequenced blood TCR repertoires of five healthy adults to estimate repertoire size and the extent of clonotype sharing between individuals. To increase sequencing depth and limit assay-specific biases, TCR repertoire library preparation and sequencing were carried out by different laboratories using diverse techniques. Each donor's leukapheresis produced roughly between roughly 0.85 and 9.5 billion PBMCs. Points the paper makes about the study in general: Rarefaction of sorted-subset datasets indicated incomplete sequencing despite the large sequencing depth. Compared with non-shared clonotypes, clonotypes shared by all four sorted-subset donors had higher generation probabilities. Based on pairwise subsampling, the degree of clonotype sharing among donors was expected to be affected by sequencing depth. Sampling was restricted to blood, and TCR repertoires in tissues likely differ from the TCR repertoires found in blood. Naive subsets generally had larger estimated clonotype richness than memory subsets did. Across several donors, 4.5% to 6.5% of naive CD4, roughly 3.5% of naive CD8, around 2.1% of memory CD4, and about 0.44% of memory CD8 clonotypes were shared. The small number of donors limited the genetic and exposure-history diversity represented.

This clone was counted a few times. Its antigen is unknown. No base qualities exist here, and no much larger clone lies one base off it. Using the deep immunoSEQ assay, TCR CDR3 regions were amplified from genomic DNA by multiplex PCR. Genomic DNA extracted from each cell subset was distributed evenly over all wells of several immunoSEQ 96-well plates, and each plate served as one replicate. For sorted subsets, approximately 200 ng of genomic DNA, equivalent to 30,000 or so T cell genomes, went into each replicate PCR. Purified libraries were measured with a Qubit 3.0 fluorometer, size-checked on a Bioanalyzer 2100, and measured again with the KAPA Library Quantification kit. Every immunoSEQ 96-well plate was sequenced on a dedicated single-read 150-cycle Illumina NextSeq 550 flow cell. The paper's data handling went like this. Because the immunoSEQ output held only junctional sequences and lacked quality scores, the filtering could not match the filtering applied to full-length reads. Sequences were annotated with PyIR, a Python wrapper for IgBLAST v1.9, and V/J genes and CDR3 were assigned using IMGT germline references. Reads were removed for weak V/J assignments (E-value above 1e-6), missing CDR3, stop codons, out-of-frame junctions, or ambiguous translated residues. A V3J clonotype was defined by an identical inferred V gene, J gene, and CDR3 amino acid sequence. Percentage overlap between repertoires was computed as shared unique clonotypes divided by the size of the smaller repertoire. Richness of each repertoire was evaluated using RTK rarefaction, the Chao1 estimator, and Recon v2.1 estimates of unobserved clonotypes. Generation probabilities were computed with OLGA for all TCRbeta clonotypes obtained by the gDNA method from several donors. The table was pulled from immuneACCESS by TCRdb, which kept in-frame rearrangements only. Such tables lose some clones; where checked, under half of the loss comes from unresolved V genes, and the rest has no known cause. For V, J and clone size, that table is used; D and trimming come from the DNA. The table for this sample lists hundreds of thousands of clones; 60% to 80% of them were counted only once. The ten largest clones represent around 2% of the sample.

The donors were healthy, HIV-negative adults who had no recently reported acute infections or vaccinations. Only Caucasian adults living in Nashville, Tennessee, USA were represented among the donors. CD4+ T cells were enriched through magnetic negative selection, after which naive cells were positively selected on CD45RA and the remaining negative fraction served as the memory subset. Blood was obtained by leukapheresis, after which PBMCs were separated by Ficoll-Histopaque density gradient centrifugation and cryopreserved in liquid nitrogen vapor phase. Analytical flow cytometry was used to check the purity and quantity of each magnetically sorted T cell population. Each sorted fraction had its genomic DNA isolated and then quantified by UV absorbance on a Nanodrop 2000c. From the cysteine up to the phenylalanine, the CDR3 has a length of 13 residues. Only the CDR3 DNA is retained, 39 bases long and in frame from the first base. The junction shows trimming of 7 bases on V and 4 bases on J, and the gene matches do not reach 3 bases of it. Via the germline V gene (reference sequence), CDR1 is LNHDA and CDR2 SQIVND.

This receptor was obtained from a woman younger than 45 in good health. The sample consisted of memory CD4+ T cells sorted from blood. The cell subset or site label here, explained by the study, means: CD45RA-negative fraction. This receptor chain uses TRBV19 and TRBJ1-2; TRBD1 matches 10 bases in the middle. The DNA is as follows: TGTGCCAGTATTCGGACAGGGGGCTATGGCTACACCTTC. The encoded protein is CASIRTGGYGYTF.